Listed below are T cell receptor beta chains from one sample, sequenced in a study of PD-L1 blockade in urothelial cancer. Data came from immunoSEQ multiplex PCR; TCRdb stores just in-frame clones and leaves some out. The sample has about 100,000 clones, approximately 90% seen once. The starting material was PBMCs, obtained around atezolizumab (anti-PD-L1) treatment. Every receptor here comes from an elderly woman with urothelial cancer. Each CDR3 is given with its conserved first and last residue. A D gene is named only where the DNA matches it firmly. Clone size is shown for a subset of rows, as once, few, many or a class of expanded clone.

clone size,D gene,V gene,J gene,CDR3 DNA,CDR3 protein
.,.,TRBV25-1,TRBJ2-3,TGTGCCAGCAGTGAGGGCCAGGGCATCACAGATACGCAGTATTTT,CASSEGQGITDTQYF
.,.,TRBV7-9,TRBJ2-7,TGTGCCAGCAGCTCAAACTACGAGCAGTACTTC,CASSSNYEQYF
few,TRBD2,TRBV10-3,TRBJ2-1,TGTGCCACCGACCCTTCCGGGACTAGCGTACATGAGCAGTTCTTC,CATDPSGTSVHEQFF
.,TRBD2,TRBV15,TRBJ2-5,TGTGCCACCAGCAGAGCCGGGGGGGCGGTTGAGACCCAGTACTTC,CATSRAGGAVETQYF
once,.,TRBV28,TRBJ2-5,TGTGCCAGCAACACCCGGGAGCAAGAGACCCAGTACTTC,CASNTREQETQYF
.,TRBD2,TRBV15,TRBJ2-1,TGTGCCACCGGGAGCGGGAGGGGGTCCTACAATGAGCAGTTCTTC,CATGSGRGSYNEQFF
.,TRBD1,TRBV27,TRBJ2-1,TGTGCCAGCAGCCAACAAGGACAGGGGACCAATGAGCAGTTCTTC,CASSQQGQGTNEQFF
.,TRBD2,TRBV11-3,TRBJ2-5,TGTGCCAGCAGCCCGGGGACTAGCGGCAAAGAGACCCAGTACTTC,CASSPGTSGKETQYF
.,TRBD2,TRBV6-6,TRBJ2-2,TGTGCCAGCAGGCCCCGGGGGGTTACCGGGGAGCTGTTTTTT,CASRPRGVTGELFF
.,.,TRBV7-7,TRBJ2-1,TGTGCCAGCAGTGCTTCCCGGGAGTCATGGAATGAGCAGTTCTTC,CASSASRESWNEQFF
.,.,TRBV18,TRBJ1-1,TGTGCCAGCTCACCACAGGGACTTCAGAACACTGAAGCTTTCTTT,CASSPQGLQNTEAFF
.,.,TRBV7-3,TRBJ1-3,TGTGCCAGCAGCACACAGGGTAATTCTGGAAACACCATATATTTT,CASSTQGNSGNTIYF
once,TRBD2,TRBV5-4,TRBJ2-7,TGTGCCAGCAGCCCCGGGACTAGAGGATACGAGCAGTACTTC,CASSPGTRGYEQYF
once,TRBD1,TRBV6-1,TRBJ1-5,TGTGCCAGCAGTGAATCTTCCCGACAGGGGGGTCTTAGGACCCAGCATTTT,CASSESSRQGGLRTQHF